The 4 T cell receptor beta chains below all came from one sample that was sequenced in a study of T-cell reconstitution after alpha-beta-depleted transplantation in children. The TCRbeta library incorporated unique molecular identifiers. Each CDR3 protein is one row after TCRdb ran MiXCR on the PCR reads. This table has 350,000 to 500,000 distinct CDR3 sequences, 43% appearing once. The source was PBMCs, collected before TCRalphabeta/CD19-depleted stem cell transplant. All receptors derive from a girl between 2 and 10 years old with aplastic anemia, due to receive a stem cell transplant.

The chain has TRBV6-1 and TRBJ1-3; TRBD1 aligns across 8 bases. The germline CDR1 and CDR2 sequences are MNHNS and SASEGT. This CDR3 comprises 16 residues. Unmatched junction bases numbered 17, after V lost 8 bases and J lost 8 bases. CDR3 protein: CASEKTQGTGEYTIYF. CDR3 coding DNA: TGTGCCAGCGAAAAAACTCAGGGGACAGGAGAATACACCATATATTTT.

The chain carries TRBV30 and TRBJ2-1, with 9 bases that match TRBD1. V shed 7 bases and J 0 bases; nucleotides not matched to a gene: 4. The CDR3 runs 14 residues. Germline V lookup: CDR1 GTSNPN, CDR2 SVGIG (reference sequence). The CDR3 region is CAFGTGSSYNEQFF. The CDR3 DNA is TGTGCCTTCGGGACAGGGAGCTCCTACAATGAGCAGTTCTTC.

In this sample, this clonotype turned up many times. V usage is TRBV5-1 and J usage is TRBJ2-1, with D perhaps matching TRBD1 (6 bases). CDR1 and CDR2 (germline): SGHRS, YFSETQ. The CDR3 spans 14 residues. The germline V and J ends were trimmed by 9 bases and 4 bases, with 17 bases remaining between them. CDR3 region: CATQKLGAYNEQFF. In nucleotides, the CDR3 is TGCGCCACGCAAAAACTGGGGGCTTACAATGAGCAGTTCTTC.

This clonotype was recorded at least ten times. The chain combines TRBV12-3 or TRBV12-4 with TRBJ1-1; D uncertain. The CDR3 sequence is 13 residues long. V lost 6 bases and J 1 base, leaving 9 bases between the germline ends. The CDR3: CASSKIRNTEAFF. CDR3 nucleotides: TGTGCCAGCAGCAAAATTCGGAACACTGAAGCTTTCTTT.